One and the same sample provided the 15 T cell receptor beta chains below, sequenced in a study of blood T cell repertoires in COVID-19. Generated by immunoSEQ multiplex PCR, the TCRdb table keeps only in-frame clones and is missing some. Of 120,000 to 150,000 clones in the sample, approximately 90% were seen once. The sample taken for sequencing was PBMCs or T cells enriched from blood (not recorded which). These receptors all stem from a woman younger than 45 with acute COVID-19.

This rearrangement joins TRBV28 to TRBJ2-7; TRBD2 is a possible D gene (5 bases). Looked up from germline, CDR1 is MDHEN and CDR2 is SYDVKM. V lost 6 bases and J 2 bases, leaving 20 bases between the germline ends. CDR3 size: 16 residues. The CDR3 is CASRYGSAPPPYEQYF. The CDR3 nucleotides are TGTGCCAGCAGGTACGGTAGCGCACCCCCCCCCTACGAGCAGTACTTC.

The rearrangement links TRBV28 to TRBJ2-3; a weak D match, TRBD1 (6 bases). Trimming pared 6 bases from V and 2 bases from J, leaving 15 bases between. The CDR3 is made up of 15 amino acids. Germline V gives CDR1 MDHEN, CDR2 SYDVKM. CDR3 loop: CASRGATLFTDTQYF. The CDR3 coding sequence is TGTGCCAGCAGGGGGGCTACGCTATTCACAGATACGCAGTATTTT.

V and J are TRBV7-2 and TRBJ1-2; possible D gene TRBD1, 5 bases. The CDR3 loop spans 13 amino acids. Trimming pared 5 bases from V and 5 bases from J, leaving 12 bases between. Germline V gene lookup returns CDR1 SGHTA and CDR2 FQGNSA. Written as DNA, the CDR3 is TGTGCCAGCAGCGCCGGACACTTATATGGCTACACCTTC. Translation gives CASSAGHLYGYTF.

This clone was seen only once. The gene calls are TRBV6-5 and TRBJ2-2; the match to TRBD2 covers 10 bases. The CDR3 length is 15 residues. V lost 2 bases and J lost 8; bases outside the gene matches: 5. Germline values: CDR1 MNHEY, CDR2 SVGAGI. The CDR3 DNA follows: TGTGCCAGCAGTTACGCGGGACTAGCGAGGGGGGAGCTGTTTTTT. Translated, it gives CASSYAGLARGELFF.

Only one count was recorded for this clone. The CDR3: CASSPWTGGNQPQHF. In DNA form, the CDR3 reads TGTGCCAGTAGTCCGTGGACAGGGGGCAATCAGCCCCAGCATTTT. The chain employs TRBV19 and TRBJ1-5; 9 bases align to TRBD1. The germline V gene encodes CDR1 LNHDA and CDR2 SQIVND (reference sequence). This CDR3 has 15 amino acids. V lost 5 bases and J lost 2; bases outside the gene matches: 4.

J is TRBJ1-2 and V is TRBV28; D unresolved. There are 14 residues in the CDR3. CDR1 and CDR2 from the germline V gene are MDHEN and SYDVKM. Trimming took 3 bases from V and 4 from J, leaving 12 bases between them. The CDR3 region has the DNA TGTGCCAGCAGTTTCCCGGTCCCTGCCTATGGCTACACCTTC. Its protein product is CASSFPVPAYGYTF.

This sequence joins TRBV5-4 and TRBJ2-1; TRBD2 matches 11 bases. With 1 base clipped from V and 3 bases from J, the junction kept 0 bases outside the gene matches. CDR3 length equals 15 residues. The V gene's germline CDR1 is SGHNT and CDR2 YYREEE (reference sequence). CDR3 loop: CASSLTSGGYNEQFF. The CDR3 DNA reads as TGTGCCAGCAGCTTGACTAGCGGGGGCTACAATGAGCAGTTCTTC.

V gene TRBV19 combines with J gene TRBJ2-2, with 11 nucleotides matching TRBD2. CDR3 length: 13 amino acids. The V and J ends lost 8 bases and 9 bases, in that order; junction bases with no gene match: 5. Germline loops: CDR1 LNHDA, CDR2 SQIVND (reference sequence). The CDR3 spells CASRGTSGRELFF. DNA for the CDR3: TGTGCCAGTCGCGGGACTAGCGGCCGGGAGCTGTTTTTT.

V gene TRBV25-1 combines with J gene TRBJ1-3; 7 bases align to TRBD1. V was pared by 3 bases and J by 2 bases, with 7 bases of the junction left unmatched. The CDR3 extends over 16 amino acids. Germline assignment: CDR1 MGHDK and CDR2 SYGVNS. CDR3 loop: CASSDPTGDPGNTIYF. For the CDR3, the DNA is TGTGCCAGCAGTGATCCCACAGGGGATCCTGGAAACACCATATATTTT.

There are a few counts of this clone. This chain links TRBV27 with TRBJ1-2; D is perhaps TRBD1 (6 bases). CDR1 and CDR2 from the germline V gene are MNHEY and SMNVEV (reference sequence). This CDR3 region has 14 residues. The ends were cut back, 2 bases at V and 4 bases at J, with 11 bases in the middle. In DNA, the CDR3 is TGTGCCAGCAGTTTAGGAGGACAGCCCTATGGCTACACCTTC. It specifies CASSLGGQPYGYTF.

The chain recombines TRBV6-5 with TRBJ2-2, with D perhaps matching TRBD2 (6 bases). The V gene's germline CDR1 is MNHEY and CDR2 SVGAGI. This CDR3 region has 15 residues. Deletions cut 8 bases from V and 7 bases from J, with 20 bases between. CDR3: CASGVGLLTVGELFF. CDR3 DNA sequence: TGTGCCAGCGGGGTGGGACTGCTTACTGTCGGGGAGCTGTTTTTT.

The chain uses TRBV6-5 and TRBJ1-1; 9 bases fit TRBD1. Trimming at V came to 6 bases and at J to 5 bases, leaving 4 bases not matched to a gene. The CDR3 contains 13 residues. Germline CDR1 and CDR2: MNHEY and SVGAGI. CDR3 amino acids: CASRDRGITEAFF. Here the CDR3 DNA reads TGTGCCAGCAGGGACAGGGGTATAACTGAAGCTTTCTTT.

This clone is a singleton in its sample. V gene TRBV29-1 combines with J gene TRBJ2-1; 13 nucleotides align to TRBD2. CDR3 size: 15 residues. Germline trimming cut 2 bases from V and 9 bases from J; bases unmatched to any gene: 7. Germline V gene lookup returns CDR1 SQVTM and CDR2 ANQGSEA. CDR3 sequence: CSVELTSGRNGEQFF. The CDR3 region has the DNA TGCAGCGTTGAATTGACTAGCGGGAGGAACGGTGAGCAGTTCTTC.

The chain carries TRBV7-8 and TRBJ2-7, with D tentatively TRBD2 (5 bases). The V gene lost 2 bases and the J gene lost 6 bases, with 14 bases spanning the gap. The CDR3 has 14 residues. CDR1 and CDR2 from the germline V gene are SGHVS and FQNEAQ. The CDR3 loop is CASSLIMGEGEQYF. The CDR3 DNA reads TGTGCCAGCAGCTTAATCATGGGAGAAGGCGAGCAGTACTTC.

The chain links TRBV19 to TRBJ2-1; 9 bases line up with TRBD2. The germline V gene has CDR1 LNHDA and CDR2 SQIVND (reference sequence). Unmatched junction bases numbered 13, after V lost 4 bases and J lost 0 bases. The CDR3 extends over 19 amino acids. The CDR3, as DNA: TGTGCCAGTAGTAGCGCGGCGGGAGGGAGTCATAGCTCCTACAATGAGCAGTTCTTC. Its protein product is CASSSAAGGSHSSYNEQFF.